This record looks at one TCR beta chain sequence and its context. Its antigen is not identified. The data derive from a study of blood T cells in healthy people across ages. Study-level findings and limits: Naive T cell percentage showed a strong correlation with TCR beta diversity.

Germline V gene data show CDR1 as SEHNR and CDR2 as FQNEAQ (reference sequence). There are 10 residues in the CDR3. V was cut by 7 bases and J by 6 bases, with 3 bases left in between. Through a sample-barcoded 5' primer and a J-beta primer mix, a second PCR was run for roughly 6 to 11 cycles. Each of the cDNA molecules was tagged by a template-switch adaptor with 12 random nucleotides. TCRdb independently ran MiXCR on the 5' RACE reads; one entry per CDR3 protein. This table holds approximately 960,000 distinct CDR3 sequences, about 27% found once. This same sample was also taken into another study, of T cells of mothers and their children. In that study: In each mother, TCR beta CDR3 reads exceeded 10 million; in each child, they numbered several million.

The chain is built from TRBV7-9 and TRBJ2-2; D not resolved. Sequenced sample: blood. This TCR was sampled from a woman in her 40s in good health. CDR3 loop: CASIAGELFF. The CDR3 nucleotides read TGTGCCAGCATAGCCGGGGAGCTGTTTTTT. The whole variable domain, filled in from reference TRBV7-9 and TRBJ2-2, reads DTGVSQNPRHKITKRGQNVTFRCDPISEHNRLYWYRQTLGQGPEFLTYFQNEAQLEKSRLLSDRFSAERPKGSFSTLEIQRTEQGDSAMYLCASIAGELFFGEGSRLTVL.